The 31 T cell receptor beta chains presented below share a single source sample, sequenced in a study of patients and donors after allogeneic stem cell transplantation. TCRdb called the RT-PCR reads again in MiXCR, with one record for every CDR3 protein. Of approximately 170,000 distinct CDR3 sequences listed, 24% were seen once; the top ten hold 25% to 30%. The specimen sequenced was blood, either unsorted or a sorted T cell fraction (not recorded which). The receptors derive from a human donor who was either an allogeneic HSCT recipient or a stem cell or donor lymphocyte infusion donor (not recorded which). It is not recorded whose cells these are; they may come from a transplant donor.

The chain has TRBV3-1 and TRBJ2-4; TRBD2 matches 7 bases. The CDR3 extends over 14 amino acids. CDR1 and CDR2 from the germline V gene are LGHDT and YNNKEL (reference sequence). V lost 5 bases, J lost 7 bases, and 8 bases stayed unmatched. CDR3: CASSSGWGGNIQYF. For the CDR3, the DNA is TGTGCCAGCAGCTCGGGTTGGGGGGGGAACATTCAGTACTTC. Full variable domain (outside the CDR3, taken from reference TRBV3-1 and TRBJ2-4): DTAVSQTPKYLVTQMGNDKSIKCEQNLGHDTMYWYKQDSKKFLKIMFSYNNKELIINETVPNRFSPKSPDKAHLNLHINSLELGDSAVYFCASSSGWGGNIQYFGAGTRLSVL.

The chain joins TRBV4-1 to TRBJ1-2, with D possibly matching TRBD1 (6 bases). The V and J ends lost 4 bases and 0 bases respectively, with 15 bases between them. CDR1 MGHRA and CDR2 YSYEKL come from the germline V gene. The CDR3 is made up of 16 amino acids. CDR3 sequence: CASSPLTGQANYGYTF. The CDR3 bases are TGCGCCAGCAGCCCCCTAACGGGACAAGCTAACTATGGCTACACCTTC.

This clonotype was seen more than once but under ten times. This chain links TRBV12-3 or TRBV12-4 with TRBJ1-1; D is possibly TRBD1 (6 bases). There are 14 residues in the CDR3. Trimming left V 5 bases short and J 8 bases short, with 18 bases between. In DNA, the CDR3 is TGTGCCAGCAGTAAAGGGACAATCCAACCCGAAGCTTTCTTT. It encodes CASSKGTIQPEAFF.

The rearrangement uses TRBV29-1 and TRBJ2-7; weak D call: TRBD1 (6 bases). V dropped 7 bases and J dropped 4 bases, with 11 bases sitting between them. The CDR3 spans 11 residues. Germline loops: CDR1 SQVTM, CDR2 ANQGSEA. The CDR3 DNA follows: TGCAGCGCCAGGGGCTTGTACGAGCAGTACTTC. This gives the protein CSARGLYEQYF.

This clonotype occurred a few times. This chain uses TRBV20-1 with TRBJ1-4; TRBD1 matches 7 bases. Germline V CDR1 and CDR2: DFQATT, SNEGSKA (reference sequence). With V trimmed by 6 bases and J by 4 bases, 5 bases remained unmatched. The CDR3 contains 13 residues. CDR3 nucleotides: TGCAGTGCCGAACAGGGGCGTAATGAAAAACTGTTTTTT. Its translation is CSAEQGRNEKLFF.

This clonotype came up a few times. J is TRBJ1-1 and V is TRBV12-3 or TRBV12-4; possible D gene TRBD1, 6 bases. V lost 4 bases to trimming and J lost 5 bases, with 8 bases between them. This CDR3 region has 12 residues. The CDR3 nucleotides are TGTGCCAGCAGTTACAGGGTGACTGAAGCTTTCTTT. It yields the protein CASSYRVTEAFF.

There are many counts of this clonotype. The gene calls are TRBV5-6 and TRBJ1-2, with D unresolved. Germline V gene sequence: CDR1 SGHDT, CDR2 YYEEEE. This CDR3 comprises 13 residues. Trimming took off 4 bases at V and 2 bases at J, with 9 bases between the two ends. The CDR3 bases are TGTGCCAGCAGCCGTTACCCGAACTATGGCTACACCTTC. Amino acids: CASSRYPNYGYTF.

This clonotype was counted only a few times. The chain recombines TRBV5-1 with TRBJ2-5; the D is unclear. This CDR3 comprises 12 residues. Trimming shortened V by 6 bases and J by 2 bases, and 8 bases separated the two germline ends. Germline V gives CDR1 SGHRS, CDR2 YFSETQ. CDR3: CASKEVQETQYF. CDR3 nucleotides: TGCGCCAGCAAAGAAGTACAAGAGACCCAGTACTTC. Full variable domain (missing parts from reference TRBV5-1 and TRBJ2-5): KAGVTQTPRYLIKTRGQQVTLSCSPISGHRSVSWYQQTPGQGLQFLFEYFSETQRNKGNFPGRFSGRQFSNSRSEMNVSTLELGDSALYLCASKEVQETQYFGPGTRLLVL.

CDR3 bases: TGCGCCAGCAGCATTCAGGGGGCGCAAGGCGGGGAGCTGTTTTTT. This encodes CASSIQGAQGGELFF. The chain uses TRBV5-1 and TRBJ2-2; 8 nucleotides align to TRBD1. The germline gives CDR1 SGHRS, CDR2 YFSETQ. The V and J ends lost 4 bases and 7 bases, in that order; junction bases with no gene match: 9. CDR3 length equals 15 residues.

The chain recombines TRBV6-5 with TRBJ1-1; D possibly corresponds to TRBD1 (6 bases). The length of the CDR3 is 16 residues. From germline, CDR1 is MNHEY and CDR2 SVGAGI. V lost 6 bases, J lost 0 bases, and 17 bases lay in between. The CDR3 region has the DNA TGTGCCAGCAGCCACCATGGGGGGGCCTTGAACACTGAAGCTTTCTTT. It yields the protein CASSHHGGALNTEAFF.

This clonotype was detected once. A junction end diverges from the germline sequence, so it may reflect a read error. The rearrangement links TRBV5-1 to TRBJ1-6; D call uncertain. CDR1 SGHRS and CDR2 YFSETQ come from the germline V gene. This CDR3 has 15 amino acids. CDR3 sequence reads: CATSLSESYNSPLHF. CDR3 in DNA: TGCGCCACCAGCCTGAGTGAATCCTATAATTCACCCCTCCACTTT.

This chain connects TRBV5-5 to TRBJ2-5, with D perhaps TRBD2 (5 bases). Trimming removed 4 bases from V and 2 bases from J, with 21 bases in between. Germline V gene lookup returns CDR1 SGHKS and CDR2 YYEKEE (reference sequence). This CDR3 contains 17 residues. The CDR3 sequence: CASSQTGKLGLQETQYF. In nucleotides, the CDR3 is TGTGCCAGCAGCCAAACGGGGAAACTAGGGTTACAAGAGACCCAGTACTTC.

This clonotype has a handful of counts. This rearrangement joins TRBV5-1 to TRBJ1-1, with a possible D match to TRBD1 (5 bases). Germline CDR1 and CDR2: SGHRS and YFSETQ. V dropped 3 bases and J dropped 11 bases, with 17 bases sitting between them. This CDR3 contains 13 residues. CDR3 sequence reads: CASSSDIGGGAFF. In DNA, the CDR3 is TGCGCCAGCAGCTCGGACATTGGTGGCGGGGCTTTCTTT. The full variable domain, its missing parts supplied by reference TRBV5-1 and TRBJ1-1, is KAGVTQTPRYLIKTRGQQVTLSCSPISGHRSVSWYQQTPGQGLQFLFEYFSETQRNKGNFPGRFSGRQFSNSRSEMNVSTLELGDSALYLCASSSDIGGGAFFGQGTRLTVV.

This clonotype turned up a few times. The genes are TRBV6-6 and TRBJ2-1, with D possibly being TRBD1 (6 bases). Germline V gene sequence: CDR1 MNHNY, CDR2 SVGAGI (reference sequence). CDR3 length equals 13 residues. V was pared by 6 bases and J by 4 bases, with 10 bases between. CDR3 amino acids: CASREDRYNEQFF. CDR3 in DNA: TGTGCCAGCAGGGAAGACAGGTACAATGAGCAGTTCTTC.

This clonotype was counted a few times. The chain is built from TRBV5-5 and TRBJ2-7; no clear D gene. This CDR3 comprises 14 residues. Per germline, CDR1 SGHKS and CDR2 YYEKEE (reference sequence). Trimming left V 0 bases short and J 4 bases short, with 11 bases between. CDR3 nucleotide sequence: TGTGCCAGCAGCTTGGTGAGTGGAGAGTACGAGCAGTACTTC. Translation gives CASSLVSGEYEQYF. Full variable domain (remainder filled in from reference TRBV5-5 and TRBJ2-7): DAGVTQSPTHLIKTRGQQVTLRCSPISGHKSVSWYQQVLGQGPQFIFQYYEKEERGRGNFPDRFSARQFPNYSSELNVNALLLGDSALYLCASSLVSGEYEQYFGPGTRLTVT.

This clonotype was counted only a few times. The rearrangement joins TRBV12-3 or TRBV12-4 to TRBJ1-1, with D perhaps TRBD1 (5 bases). The CDR3 runs to 13 residues. Trimming removed 3 bases from V and 3 bases from J, with 8 bases in between. The CDR3 DNA reads as TGTGCCAGCAGTTTGGACACGGACACTGAAGCTTTCTTT. It is translated as CASSLDTDTEAFF.

This clonotype has only a few counts. This rearrangement joins TRBV20-1 to TRBJ2-6; no clear D gene. CDR3 length: 12 amino acids. Germline loops: CDR1 DFQATT, CDR2 SNEGSKA (reference sequence). V lost 3 bases, J lost 3 bases, and 3 bases lay in between. In nucleotides, the CDR3 is TGCAGTGCTAGTGGTGGGGCCAACGTCCTGACTTTC. The encoded protein is CSASGGANVLTF.

V gene TRBV7-2 combines with J gene TRBJ1-1; 9 bases are shared with TRBD1. The V gene end was trimmed by 2 bases and the J gene end by 1 base; junction bases not matched to a gene: 5. Germline CDR1 is SGHTA and CDR2 is FQGNSA. The CDR3 length is 16 residues. The CDR3 sequence is CASSLPGQGPNTEAFF. The CDR3 coding sequence is TGTGCCAGCAGCTTACCCGGACAGGGGCCGAACACTGAAGCTTTCTTT.

The chain has TRBV12-3 or TRBV12-4 and TRBJ2-5, with 7 bases aligning to TRBD2. The CDR3 is made up of 14 amino acids. Trimming took 6 bases from V and 2 from J; bases not matched to a gene: 6. CDR3 nucleotides: TGTGCCAGCAGCCCTAGCGGCTATCAAGAGACCCAGTACTTC. Its protein product is CASSPSGYQETQYF.

Ten or more counts support this clonotype. The chain links TRBV12-3 or TRBV12-4 to TRBJ1-4, with no clear D. This CDR3 spans 12 amino acids. The germline V and J ends were trimmed by 2 bases and 7 bases, with 5 bases remaining between them. The CDR3, as DNA: TGTGCCAGCAGTTTACTAGGTGAAAAACTGTTTTTT. Its protein is CASSLLGEKLFF.

In its sample, this clonotype was seen a few times. This rearrangement joins TRBV6-6 to TRBJ1-5; D remains unclear. V shed 3 bases and J shed 1 base, with 7 bases lying between them. Germline V gene data show CDR1 as MNHNY and CDR2 as SVGAGI (reference sequence). The CDR3 has 14 amino acids. This CDR3 reads CASSYRVSNQPQHF. CDR3 nucleotides: TGTGCCAGCAGTTATAGAGTAAGCAATCAGCCCCAGCATTTT.

V is TRBV7-2 and J is TRBJ1-1; D unresolved. The germline CDR1 and CDR2 sequences are SGHTA and FQGNSA. V shed 5 bases and J shed 4 bases, with 11 bases lying between them. The CDR3 extends over 13 amino acids. CDR3 nucleotides: TGTGCCAGCAGCCTCGAAAATTTCACTGAAGCTTTCTTT. Protein: CASSLENFTEAFF.

This clonotype was seen repeatedly, ten times or more. CDR3 in DNA: TGCGCCAGCAGCTTGGCTGGACAATGGGGGGATGGCTACACCTTC. As protein: CASSLAGQWGDGYTF. The chain employs TRBV5-1 and TRBJ1-2; perhaps TRBD1 as D (5 bases). This CDR3 has 15 residues. In germline, CDR1 is SGHRS, CDR2 YFSETQ. V lost 0 bases to trimming and J lost 6 bases, with 15 bases between them.

This clonotype was found many times. V is TRBV7-3 and J is TRBJ1-1; weak D call: TRBD1 (6 bases). The germline CDR1 and CDR2 sequences are SGHTA and FQGTGA. Trimming left V 4 bases short and J 7 bases short, with 13 bases between. CDR3 length: 13 amino acids. CDR3 loop: CASSSLGGDEAFF. The CDR3 DNA reads as TGTGCCAGCAGCTCCTTAGGGGGTGATGAAGCTTTCTTT.

This clonotype showed up many times. V gene TRBV3-1 combines with J gene TRBJ1-3; tentative D call: TRBD1 (6 bases). Looked up from germline, CDR1 is LGHDT and CDR2 is YNNKEL (reference sequence). Trimming stripped 2 bases from V and 3 bases from J, with 11 bases between. This CDR3 contains 15 residues. The CDR3 nucleotides read TGTGCCAGCAGCCAACCAGGGGCGATTGGAAACACCATATATTTT. Encoded protein: CASSQPGAIGNTIYF.

This clonotype has more than one count but fewer than ten. The chain combines TRBV5-5 with TRBJ1-1, with D possibly matching TRBD1 (5 bases). This CDR3 has 15 amino acids. Germline assignment: CDR1 SGHKS and CDR2 YYEKEE (reference sequence). V was shortened by 0 bases and J by 6 bases, with 15 bases between the two germline ends. The DNA of the CDR3 is TGTGCCAGCAGCTTGGGGGGTCTAGGGGACTCTGAAGCTTTCTTT. Encoded protein: CASSLGGLGDSEAFF. The full variable domain, rest sourced from reference TRBV5-5 and TRBJ1-1, is DAGVTQSPTHLIKTRGQQVTLRCSPISGHKSVSWYQQVLGQGPQFIFQYYEKEERGRGNFPDRFSARQFPNYSSELNVNALLLGDSALYLCASSLGGLGDSEAFFGQGTRLTVV.

This clonotype occurred a few times. This chain joins TRBV27 and TRBJ1-5, with 7 bases matching TRBD1. V lost 11 bases to trimming and J lost 5 bases; unmatched junction nucleotides: 6. Germline V gene sequence: CDR1 MNHEY, CDR2 SMNVEV (reference sequence). The CDR3 has 12 amino acids. The CDR3 loop reads CAGRQGDQPQHF. The DNA of the CDR3 is TGTGCCGGCCGACAGGGCGATCAGCCCCAGCATTTT.

The chain has TRBV12-3 or TRBV12-4 and TRBJ1-1, with TRBD1 as a possible D gene (6 bases). The V and J ends lost 3 bases and 1 base respectively, with 9 bases between them. This CDR3 region has 14 residues. The CDR3 DNA sequence: TGTGCCAGCAGTTTTGGCAGGGGGAACACTGAAGCTTTCTTT. It translates to CASSFGRGNTEAFF.

A single count supports this clonotype. This CDR3 reads CASSSNGGAAYEQYF. As DNA, the CDR3 is TGCGCCAGCAGCTCCAACGGGGGGGCCGCGTACGAGCAGTACTTC. The V gene is TRBV5-1, the J gene TRBJ2-7; 8 bases match TRBD2. V gave up 3 bases and J gave up 4 bases; unmatched junction bases: 9. The CDR3 contains 15 residues. Germline V gene lookup returns CDR1 SGHRS and CDR2 YFSETQ.

The chain recombines TRBV5-1 with TRBJ2-7; the match to TRBD2 covers 9 bases. V lost 5 bases and J lost 7; bases outside the gene matches: 7. This CDR3 contains 13 residues. Germline values: CDR1 SGHRS, CDR2 YFSETQ. In DNA, the CDR3 is TGCGCCAGCAGGATAGGACTAGCGAGTGAGCAGTACTTC. Translating it yields CASRIGLASEQYF.

This clonotype was recorded at least ten times. The chain links TRBV5-1 to TRBJ2-1, with 7 bases matching TRBD1. The length of the CDR3 is 14 residues. Germline loops: CDR1 SGHRS, CDR2 YFSETQ. V lost 9 bases and J lost 6; bases outside the gene matches: 12. The CDR3 region is CATSPLGQSNEQFF. In DNA, the CDR3 is TGCGCCACCTCTCCGTTGGGACAGAGCAATGAGCAGTTCTTC.